The following is a T cell receptor (beta chain) sequence with its context. What it binds is unknown. The data originate from a study of cytomegalovirus exposure and HLA in healthy donors. The overall study: Previous work identified 95 million to 120 million unique TCR beta sequences from about 179 million T cells.

Germline V gives CDR1 SGHRS, CDR2 YFSETQ. The CDR3 length is 14 residues. J was trimmed by 6 bases and V by 1 base; bases with no gene match: 5. The PCR employed 60 Vbeta primers together with 13 Jbeta primers. Assay used: immunoSEQ multiplex PCR; TCRdb lists only in-frame clones, some missing. The repertoire holds 160,000 or so clones, with approximately 88% as singletons. General study points: Being productive about 87% or about 30% of the time was typical of most TCR beta V segments in an earlier analysis. The study put 160 or so TCR beta chains on its list as cytomegalovirus-associated. Researchers reported in a later analysis that a missense DCLRE1C variant was tied to TCR beta V- and J-gene trimming.

The TCR sequence derives from a woman in her 30s in good health and CMV-seronegative. What was sequenced was PBMCs. V and J are TRBV5-1 and TRBJ1-1; 8 positions match TRBD1. CDR3 bases: TGCGCCAGCAGCTTGCAGGGGGCGAATGCTGAAGCTTTCTTT. Encoded protein: CASSLQGANAEAFF.